This note documents a single TCR beta chain sequence. The antigen is undetermined. Using immunoSEQ multiplex PCR, the repertoire was profiled, and TCRdb retains in-frame clones only, with some absent. The table lists around 66,000 clones, about 85% of them singletons, with approximately 4% in the top ten. The CDR3 has 14 amino acids. Germline trimming cut 5 bases from V and 8 bases from J; bases unmatched to any gene: 5. Germline V gene lookup returns CDR1 MDHEN and CDR2 SYDVKM. This entry belongs to a study of OX40 agonist ivuxolimab in advanced cancers. In the study overall: One hepatocellular carcinoma and a couple of cutaneous melanoma patients partially responded. General study results and limits: Partly responding patients at 0.1-3.0 mg/kg showed some of the smallest clonal expansion. At 0.1 to 3.0 mg/kg and by week 6, clonal expansion occurred in CD4+ and CD8+ blood T cells.

Patients had blood sampled at baseline and again on cycle 4 day 1 and cycle 7 day 1. Sample: CD4+ or CD8+ T cells sorted from blood, taken in a trial of the OX40 agonist ivuxolimab. This TCR derives from an adult with an advanced solid tumor such as melanoma, head and neck, liver or kidney cancer. The rearrangement links TRBV28 to TRBJ1-6; 8 bases agree with TRBD1. CDR3 bases: TGTGCCAGCAGTCCGGGACAGGTGTATTCACCCCTCCACTTT. This codes for CASSPGQVYSPLHF.